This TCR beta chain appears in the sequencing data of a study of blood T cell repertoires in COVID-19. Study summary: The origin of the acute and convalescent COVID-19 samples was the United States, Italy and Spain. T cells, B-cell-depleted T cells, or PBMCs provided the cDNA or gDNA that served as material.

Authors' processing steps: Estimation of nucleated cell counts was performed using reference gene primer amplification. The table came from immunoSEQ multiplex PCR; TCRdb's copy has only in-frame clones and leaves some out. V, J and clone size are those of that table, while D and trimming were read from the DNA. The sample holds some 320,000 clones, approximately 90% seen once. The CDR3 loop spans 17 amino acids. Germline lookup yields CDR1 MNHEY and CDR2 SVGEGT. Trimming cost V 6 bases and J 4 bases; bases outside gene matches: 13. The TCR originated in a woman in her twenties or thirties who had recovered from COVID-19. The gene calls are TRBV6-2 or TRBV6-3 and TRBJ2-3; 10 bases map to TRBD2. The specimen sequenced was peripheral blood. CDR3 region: CASSPPAGGPSSDTQYF. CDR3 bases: TGTGCCAGCAGCCCCCCAGCGGGGGGGCCTAGTTCAGATACGCAGTATTTT.